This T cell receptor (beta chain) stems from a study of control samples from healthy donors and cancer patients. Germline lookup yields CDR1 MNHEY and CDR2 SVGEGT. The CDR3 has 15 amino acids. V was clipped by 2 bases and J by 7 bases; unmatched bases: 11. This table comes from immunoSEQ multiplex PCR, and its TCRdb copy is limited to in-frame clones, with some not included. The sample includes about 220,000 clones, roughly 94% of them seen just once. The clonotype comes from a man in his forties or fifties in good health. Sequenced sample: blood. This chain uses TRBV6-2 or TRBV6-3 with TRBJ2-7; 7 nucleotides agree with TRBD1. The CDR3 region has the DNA TGTGCCAGCAGTTACGATGACAGGGCGAACGGGGAGCAGTACTTC. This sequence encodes CASSYDDRANGEQYF.